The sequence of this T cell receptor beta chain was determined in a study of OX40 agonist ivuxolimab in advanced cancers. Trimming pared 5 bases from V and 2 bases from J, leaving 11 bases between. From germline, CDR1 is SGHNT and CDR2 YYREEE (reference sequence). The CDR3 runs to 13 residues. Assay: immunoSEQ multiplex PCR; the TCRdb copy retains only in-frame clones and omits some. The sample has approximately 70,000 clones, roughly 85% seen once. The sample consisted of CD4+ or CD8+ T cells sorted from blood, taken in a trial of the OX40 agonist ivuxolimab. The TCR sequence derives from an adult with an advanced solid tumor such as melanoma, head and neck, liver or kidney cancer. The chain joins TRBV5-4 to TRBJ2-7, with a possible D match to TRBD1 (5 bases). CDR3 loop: CASRQGSAYEQYF. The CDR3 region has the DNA TGTGCCAGCAGGCAGGGATCCGCCTACGAGCAGTACTTC.